This T cell receptor (beta chain) was identified in a study of OX40 agonist ivuxolimab in advanced cancers. Whole-study context: A mean age of approximately 60 years, range roughly 23 to 85, was recorded, and over 65% were male. Partial response was recorded in three patients: one hepatocellular carcinoma and two cutaneous melanoma cases.

Autoimmune disease history or systemic immunosuppression led to patient exclusion. V was trimmed by 3 bases and J by 3 bases, leaving 1 base between them. Germline assignment: CDR1 SEHNR and CDR2 FQNEAQ (reference sequence). The CDR3 covers 11 residues. This table comes from immunoSEQ multiplex PCR, and its TCRdb copy is limited to in-frame clones, with some not included. This table holds about 46,000 clones, nearly 90% found once. The source material was CD4+ or CD8+ T cells sorted from blood, sampled in a trial of the OX40 agonist ivuxolimab. J is TRBJ2-3 and V is TRBV7-9; D is undetermined. The TCR was taken from an adult with an advanced solid tumor such as melanoma, head and neck, liver or kidney cancer. The CDR3 sequence: CASSLTDTQYF. CDR3 in DNA: TGTGCCAGCAGCTTGACAGATACGCAGTATTTT. Full variable domain (outside the CDR3, taken from reference TRBV7-9 and TRBJ2-3): DTGVSQNPRHKITKRGQNVTFRCDPISEHNRLYWYRQTLGQGPEFLTYFQNEAQLEKSRLLSDRFSAERPKGSFSTLEIQRTEQGDSAMYLCASSLTDTQYFGPGTRLTVL.